This TCR beta chain was identified during a study of Graves' ophthalmopathy and Graves' hyperthyroidism. The wider study: Ahead of any treatment, peripheral blood was obtained at the initial diagnosis. Broader study findings: Clonotypes were expanded in thyroid at above 0.001 frequency, and most also appeared in blood. Stable hyperthyroidism and ophthalmopathy were told apart by a 13-signature model, which achieved 85% to 90% sensitivity and just over 80% specificity.

The CDR3 has 14 amino acids. Germline V gives CDR1 SGHTA, CDR2 FQGNSA. With 1 base clipped from V and 6 bases from J, the junction kept 6 bases outside the gene matches. Comments on this clonotype: Its target is not known.

Amplification from RNA transcripts yielded the TCR beta CDR3 regions. First-round RT-PCR used HTBI primers; second-round multiplex PCR followed. TCRdb redid the calling of the multiplex PCR reads with MiXCR, one entry per CDR3 protein. There are 340,000 or so distinct CDR3 sequences in the sample; about a sixth occur only once, and approximately 13% lies in the top ten. Other autoimmune diseases, uncontrolled infections, pregnancy or lactation ruled patients out of participation. This sequence was found in an adult man with Graves' ophthalmopathy. The source material was peripheral blood. The rearrangement joins TRBV7-2 to TRBJ2-7; 7 positions agree with TRBD2. The CDR3 loop reads CASSLGGSVAEQYF. The DNA for the CDR3 is TGTGCCAGCAGCTTAGGCGGGAGCGTCGCCGAGCAGTACTTC.